The rows below give T cell receptor beta chains drawn from one sample of a study of T-cell reconstitution after alpha-beta-depleted transplantation in children. TCRdb ran MiXCR on the PCR reads and lists one entry per CDR3 protein. The table includes about 480,000 distinct CDR3 sequences, about 12% detected once. Here the sequenced sample was PBMCs from the stem cell graft donor, taken from the stem cell graft. These receptors were collected from a human donor who donated a stem cell graft to a child with combined immunodeficiency. The CDR3 runs from the conserved cysteine through the conserved F or W. D genes are given only for firm matches. Clone size is given for some rows only: seen once, a few or many times, or a class if the clone is expanded.

clone size | D gene | J gene | V gene | CDR3 protein | CDR3 DNA
few | TRBD2 | TRBJ2-1 | TRBV6-2/TRBV6-3 | CASSRLAGGGNEQFF | TGTGCCAGCAGCCGACTAGCGGGGGGAGGCAATGAGCAGTTCTTC
NA | TRBD1 | TRBJ1-6 | TRBV2 | CASLRGRESPLHF | TGTGCCAGTCTCAGGGGGCGCGAGTCACCCCTCCACTTT
few | TRBD2 | TRBJ2-1 | TRBV18 | CASSSLGGSGGNEQFF | TGTGCCAGCTCGTCCCTTGGAGGTAGCGGGGGCAATGAGCAGTTCTTC
NA | TRBD2 | TRBJ2-5 | TRBV4-3 | CASSQGGGDQETQYF | TGCGCCAGCAGCCAAGGGGGGGGAGACCAAGAGACCCAGTACTTC
NA | NA | TRBJ1-5 | TRBV12-3/TRBV12-4 | CASSTGGRPQHF | TGTGCCAGCAGTACCGGGGGTCGGCCCCAGCATTTT
NA | NA | TRBJ2-1 | TRBV12-5 | CASGSTAGIPSYNEQFF | TGTGCTAGTGGTTCGACGGCAGGGATACCATCCTACAATGAGCAGTTCTTC
NA | TRBD2 | TRBJ2-3 | TRBV4-2 | CASSQEDGGGTDTQYF | TGTGCCAGCAGCCAAGAAGACGGGGGGGGCACAGATACGCAGTATTTT
few | NA | TRBJ2-1 | TRBV12-3/TRBV12-4 | CASRPESSINEQFF | TGTGCCAGCAGGCCCGAATCGTCCATCAATGAGCAGTTCTTC
NA | TRBD2 | TRBJ2-5 | TRBV7-9 | CASSHPSSGGLQETQYF | TGTGCCAGCAGCCACCCCTCTAGCGGGGGGCTGCAAGAGACCCAGTACTTC
NA | NA | TRBJ2-5 | TRBV29-1 | CSAAQDGAETQYF | TGCAGCGCTGCCCAGGACGGGGCCGAGACCCAGTACTTC
NA | TRBD2 | TRBJ2-5 | TRBV11-2 | CASSLDTSGAVVVETQYF | TGTGCCAGCAGCTTAGATACTAGCGGGGCAGTTGTAGTGGAGACCCAGTACTTC
NA | NA | TRBJ2-1 | TRBV12-3/TRBV12-4 | CASSLLRGPYNEQFF | TGTGCCAGCAGTTTGCTCAGGGGCCCCTACAATGAGCAGTTCTTC
few | TRBD2 | TRBJ2-3 | TRBV24-1 | CATSEGLAGEFTDTQYF | TGTGCCACCAGTGAGGGACTAGCGGGAGAGTTCACAGATACGCAGTATTTT
NA | NA | TRBJ1-5 | TRBV6-5 | CASRPAGGANQPQHF | TGTGCCAGCAGACCCGCGGGGGGGGCCAATCAGCCCCAGCATTTT
many | NA | TRBJ2-7 | TRBV7-9 | CASSLLGPRYEQYF | TGTGCCAGCAGCTTACTTGGCCCACGCTACGAGCAGTACTTC
many | NA | TRBJ2-3 | TRBV12-3/TRBV12-4 | CASSLPLALTDTQYF | TGTGCCAGCAGTTTACCACTAGCCCTCACAGATACGCAGTATTTT
NA | NA | TRBJ1-4 | TRBV12-2 | CASRWEGEVATNEKLFF | TGTGCAAGTCGCTGGGAGGGGGAGGTCGCAACTAATGAAAAACTGTTTTTT